Following are 6 T cell receptor beta chains from one sample sequenced in a study of T-cell reconstitution after alpha-beta-depleted transplantation in children. Preparing the TCRbeta library involved the use of unique molecular identifiers. Each CDR3 protein is one row after TCRdb ran MiXCR on the PCR reads. The top ten clones hold 8% of a sample with fewer than 120,000 distinct CDR3 sequences, around 10% of them seen once. Sequenced here: PBMCs from the stem cell graft donor, sampled from the stem cell graft. Receptor source: a human donor who donated a stem cell graft to a child with acute lymphoblastic leukemia.

This clonotype was detected many times. This chain uses TRBV12-3 or TRBV12-4 with TRBJ1-4; 8 nucleotides match TRBD1. There are 15 residues in the CDR3. V shed 4 bases, J shed 8 bases, and the junction held 9 bases outside the gene matches. As DNA, the CDR3 is TGTGCCAGCAGTTCCCCGGACAGGGAAGGGGAAAAACTGTTTTTT. Protein product: CASSSPDREGEKLFF.

This clonotype was recorded a few times. The chain recombines TRBV30 with TRBJ2-7, with a possible D match to TRBD2 (5 bases). V lost 5 bases and J lost 1, with 6 bases in between. The CDR3 extends over 11 amino acids. CDR1 is GTSNPN, CDR2 SVGIG, per germline (reference sequence). This chain's CDR3 is CAWRGSYEQYF. As DNA, the CDR3 is TGTGCCTGGCGAGGGTCCTACGAGCAGTACTTC.

Details on this clonotype: A much more abundant neighbour one base away suggests this may be a read error. The CDR3 protein is CASPQGFQPQHF. The CDR3 bases are TGTGCCAGCCCACAGGGGTTTCAGCCCCAGCATTTT. The rearrangement joins TRBV12-3 or TRBV12-4 to TRBJ1-5, with 7 bases matching TRBD1. The CDR3 runs 12 residues. V lost 8 bases, J lost 6 bases, and 4 bases stayed unmatched.

To note about this clonotype: A much bigger clone sits one base away, suggesting this may be a read error. The rearrangement links TRBV27 to TRBJ1-2; D uncertain. CDR3 size: 11 residues. Trimming stripped 10 bases from V and 6 bases from J, with 12 bases between. The germline CDR1 and CDR2 sequences are MNHEY and SMNVEV (reference sequence). The CDR3 nucleotides are TGTGCCATCGGTTACAAGGATGGCTACACCTTC. Translating gives CAIGYKDGYTF.

This clonotype was recorded many times. The chain uses TRBV20-1 and TRBJ2-2, with 8 bases identical to TRBD2. The CDR3 spans 13 residues. V shed 6 bases and J 4 bases; nucleotides not matched to a gene: 4. Germline V gene lookup returns CDR1 DFQATT and CDR2 SNEGSKA (reference sequence). The CDR3 loop reads CSAGRAVTGELFF. The CDR3 DNA reads TGCAGTGCCGGGAGGGCCGTCACCGGGGAGCTGTTTTTT.

The table lists this clonotype with many counts. The chain is built from TRBV20-1 and TRBJ1-6, with D possibly matching TRBD1 (6 bases). Germline assignment: CDR1 DFQATT and CDR2 SNEGSKA (reference sequence). V was clipped by 3 bases and J by 0 bases, with 12 bases between them. The CDR3 runs to 16 residues. The CDR3 loop reads CSAREQGSSYNSPLHF. The CDR3 DNA sequence: TGCAGTGCTAGGGAGCAGGGGAGCTCCTATAATTCACCCCTCCACTTT.